This T cell receptor beta chain was observed in a study of cytomegalovirus exposure and HLA in healthy donors. Overall study results and limits: Accurate prediction of most subjects' HLA-A and HLA-B alleles from TCR beta sequences was reported.

The CDR3 length is 16 residues. Germline V gives CDR1 MNHNS, CDR2 SASEGT. Trimming took 0 bases from V and 0 from J, leaving 9 bases between them. Of note for this clone: What it recognizes is unknown.

The study ran its PCR with 60 Vbeta and 13 Jbeta primers. TCRdb keeps only in-frame clones here, not all; method: immunoSEQ multiplex PCR. The sample has 150,000 to 200,000 clones. Sequences were obtained from PBMCs. This chain joins TRBV6-1 and TRBJ2-1; unclear D gene. The clonotype was recovered from a woman aged 18-30 years in good health and CMV-seropositive. CDR3 loop: CASSEALGSSYNEQFF. The CDR3 coding sequence is TGTGCCAGCAGTGAAGCGCTTGGTAGCTCCTACAATGAGCAGTTCTTC.